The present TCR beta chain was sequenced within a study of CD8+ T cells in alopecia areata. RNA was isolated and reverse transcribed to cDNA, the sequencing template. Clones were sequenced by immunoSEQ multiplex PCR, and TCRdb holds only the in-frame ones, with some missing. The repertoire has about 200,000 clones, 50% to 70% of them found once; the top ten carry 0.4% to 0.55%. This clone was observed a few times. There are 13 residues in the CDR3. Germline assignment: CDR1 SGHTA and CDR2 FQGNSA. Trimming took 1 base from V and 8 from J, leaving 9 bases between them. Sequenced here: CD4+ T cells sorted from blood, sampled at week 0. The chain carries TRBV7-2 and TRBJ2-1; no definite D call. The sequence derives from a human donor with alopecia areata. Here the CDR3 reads CASSLVTFYEQFF. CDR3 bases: TGTGCCAGCAGCTTAGTTACCTTCTATGAGCAGTTCTTC.